The text below deals with one T cell receptor beta chain. The sample belongs to a study of monozygotic twins with inflammatory bowel disease. In germline, CDR1 is SGHTA, CDR2 FQGNSA. The CDR3 has 14 residues. Starting material for each TCR library was about 3,500 ng of total RNA. From its re-call of the 5' RACE reads, TCRdb lists each CDR3 protein once, without DNA. Recorded for this sample: 350,000 to 400,000 distinct CDR3 sequences. Sequenced: blood. The chain has TRBV7-2 and TRBJ2-3; TCRdb's assignment of TRBD2 cannot be checked, as there is no DNA. This TCR was recovered from a human donor with ulcerative colitis or Crohn's disease, or a healthy co-twin of an affected twin (not recorded which). The CDR3 is CATYSGGALNTQYF.